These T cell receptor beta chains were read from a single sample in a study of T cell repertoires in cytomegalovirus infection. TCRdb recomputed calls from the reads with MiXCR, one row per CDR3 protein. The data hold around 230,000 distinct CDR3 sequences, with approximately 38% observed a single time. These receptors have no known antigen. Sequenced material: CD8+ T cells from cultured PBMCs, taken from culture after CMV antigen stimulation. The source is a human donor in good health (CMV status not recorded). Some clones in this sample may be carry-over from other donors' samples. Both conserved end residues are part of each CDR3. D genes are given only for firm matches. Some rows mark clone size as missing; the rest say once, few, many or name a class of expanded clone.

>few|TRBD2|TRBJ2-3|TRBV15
CATSPLAGGTDTQYF
TGTGCCACCAGCCCTCTAGCGGGAGGCACAGATACGCAGTATTTT
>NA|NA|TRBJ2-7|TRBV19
CASSRTSSSYEQYF
TGTGCCAGTAGTAGGACAAGCAGCTCCTACGAGCAGTACTTC
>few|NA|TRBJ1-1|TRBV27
CASSLSGTGNTEAFF
TGTGCCAGCAGTTTATCAGGGACGGGGAACACTGAAGCTTTCTTT
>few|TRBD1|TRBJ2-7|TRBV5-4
CASRPGTGGDYEQYF
TGTGCCAGCAGACCTGGGACAGGGGGCGACTACGAGCAGTACTTC
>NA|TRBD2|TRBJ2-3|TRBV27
CASSWASGEITDTQYF
TGTGCCAGCAGTTGGGCTAGCGGGGAGATCACAGATACGCAGTATTTT
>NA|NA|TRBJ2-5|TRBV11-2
CASSFTLAGEETQYF
TGTGCCAGCAGCTTTACCCTGGCGGGCGAGGAGACCCAGTACTTC
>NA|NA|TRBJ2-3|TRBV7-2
CASSRSGPQGADTQYF
TGTGCCAGCAGCCGATCTGGACCCCAAGGGGCAGATACGCAGTATTTT
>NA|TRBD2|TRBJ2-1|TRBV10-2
CASSATSGSLDEQFF
TGCGCCAGCAGTGCTACTAGCGGGAGCTTGGATGAGCAGTTCTTC
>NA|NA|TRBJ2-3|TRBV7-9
CASSPVVGVVVDTQYF
TGTGCCAGCAGCCCTGTGGTTGGAGTAGTTGTAGATACGCAGTATTTT
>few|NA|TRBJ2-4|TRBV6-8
CASSYMAGAPDIQYF
TGTGCCAGCAGTTACATGGCGGGGGCGCCGGACATTCAGTACTTC